This TCR beta chain came from a study of T cells after yellow fever vaccination. Study context: Low-cell-number fractions were prepared with SMART-Seq v4 Ultra Low Input.

The sample holds many counts of this clonotype. Its antigen is undetermined. V was clipped by 3 bases and J by 0 bases, with 8 bases between them. The CDR3 is made up of 15 amino acids. Findings of the study overall: FACS-sorted repertoires could harbor abundant contaminating bulk-population clonotypes. Weaker, the secondary response had a peak occurring faster, on day 5 versus 15.

UMIs were added to TCR cDNA along with a universal primer site when it was made by 5'RACE template switching. TCRdb fed the 5' RACE reads into MiXCR, producing one record per CDR3 protein. Seen here are roughly 350,000 distinct CDR3 sequences, roughly 3.9% observed once, and the top ten hold about 22%. This chain uses TRBV12-3 or TRBV12-4 with TRBJ2-2; no reliable D call. This clonotype was obtained from a man in his late teens or twenties who received the YFV17D yellow fever vaccine. The sequencing here drew on PBMCs, taken 5 days after the yellow fever booster vaccination. In DNA, the CDR3 is TGTGCCAGCAGTTTGAGGCGGCCGAACACCGGGGAGCTGTTTTTT. This translates into CASSLRRPNTGELFF.